The 32 T cell receptor beta chains below come from one sample, sequenced in a study of cytomegalovirus exposure and HLA in healthy donors. The PCR contained 60 Vbeta and 13 Jbeta primers. Sequencing used immunoSEQ multiplex PCR; TCRdb keeps in-frame clones, though not all of them. Among about 140,000 clones listed, approximately 80% were seen once. The sample was PBMCs. These receptors all stem from a man aged 50 to 60 in good health and CMV-seronegative.

The chain has TRBV28 and TRBJ1-1; D ambiguous. Germline CDR1 MDHEN, CDR2 SYDVKM. CDR3 size: 13 residues. V was cut by 5 bases and J by 0 bases, with 7 bases left in between. This chain's CDR3 is CASSRELNTEAFF. The CDR3 coding sequence is TGTGCCAGCAGTCGGGAGTTGAACACTGAAGCTTTCTTT.

CDR3 sequence: CASRTSGSIGYTGELFF. DNA of the CDR3: TGCGCCAGCAGGACTAGCGGGAGTATCGGGTACACCGGGGAGCTGTTTTTT. This chain joins TRBV5-1 and TRBJ2-2, with TRBD2 matching over 12 bases. J lost 3 bases, V lost 5 bases, and 8 bases had no gene match. In germline, CDR1 is SGHRS, CDR2 YFSETQ. The CDR3 is 17 amino acids.

The genes are TRBV11-2 and TRBJ2-3; D is unresolved. V lost 6 bases and J 6 bases, leaving 7 bases between the germline ends. CDR3 size: 11 residues. Germline V gene sequence: CDR1 SGHAT, CDR2 FQNNGV. The DNA for the CDR3 is TGTGCCAGCAGGGCGGCGGATACGCAGTATTTT. Its translation is CASRAADTQYF.

The V call is TRBV7-3, the J call TRBJ2-3; weak D call: TRBD2 (7 bases). This CDR3 contains 17 residues. CDR1 and CDR2 (germline): SGHTA, FQGTGA. Trimming stripped 5 bases from V and 1 base from J, with 19 bases between. The CDR3 protein is CASSPWRGAGGTDTQYF. The CDR3, as DNA: TGTGCCAGCAGCCCCTGGAGGGGGGCGGGGGGCACAGATACGCAGTATTTT.

The CDR3 sequence: CASSDRTGINTEAFF. CDR3 sequence (DNA): TGTGCCAGCAGTGATAGGACAGGGATAAACACTGAAGCTTTCTTT. The rearrangement links TRBV6-1 to TRBJ1-1, with 8 positions matching TRBD1. CDR1 is MNHNS, CDR2 SASEGT, per germline. Trimming removed 3 bases from V and 2 bases from J; junction bases left unmatched: 5. The CDR3 is made up of 15 amino acids.

The rearrangement links TRBV18 to TRBJ1-1; TRBD1 matches 9 bases. The CDR3 runs to 15 residues. After removal of 3 bases from V and 2 bases from J, the junction contained 4 bases not matched to a gene. Germline CDR1 reads KGHSH; CDR2 reads LQKENI. The CDR3 DNA sequence: TGTGCCAGCTCACCTCTACAGGGGGCAAACACTGAAGCTTTCTTT. Translating it yields CASSPLQGANTEAFF. The complete variable domain, with remaining parts taken from reference TRBV18 and TRBJ1-1, reads NAGVMQNPRHLVRRRGQEARLRCSPMKGHSHVYWYRQLPEEGLKFMVYLQKENIIDESGMPKERFSAEFPKEGPSILRIQQVVRGDSAAYFCASSPLQGANTEAFFGQGTRLTVV.

This chain joins TRBV6-5 and TRBJ2-1, with 10 bases aligning to TRBD2. The germline CDR1 and CDR2 sequences are MNHEY and SVGAGI. The trim removed 2 bases at V and 11 bases at J, leaving 6 bases unmatched. This CDR3 contains 14 residues. CDR3 amino acids: CASSYASGSPKQFF. The CDR3 DNA is TGTGCCAGCAGTTACGCTAGCGGGAGCCCCAAGCAGTTCTTC.

The CDR3 protein is CSSSAGVGYNEQFF. Here the CDR3 DNA reads TGCAGCTCGTCAGCGGGAGTGGGGTACAATGAGCAGTTCTTC. J is TRBJ2-1 and V is TRBV29-1; TRBD2 agrees at 8 bases. Trimming at V came to 8 bases and at J to 4 bases, leaving 10 bases not matched to a gene. The CDR3 runs 14 residues. Germline V gene lookup returns CDR1 SQVTM and CDR2 ANQGSEA.

This clone was observed a few times. For the CDR3, the DNA is TGTGCCAGCAGTGAGCGGGACAGGGGGGACATTCAGTACTTC. It codes for CASSERDRGDIQYF. This sequence joins TRBV6-1 and TRBJ2-4; TRBD1 matches 11 bases. The V gene's germline CDR1 is MNHNS and CDR2 SASEGT. Trimming removed 3 bases from V and 8 bases from J; junction bases left unmatched: 3. The CDR3 is made up of 14 amino acids.

The CDR3: CASSLRGTYGIGGSPLHF. Here the CDR3 DNA reads TGTGCCAGCAGCTTAAGGGGGACATACGGAATAGGTGGTTCACCCCTCCACTTT. The rearrangement links TRBV7-9 to TRBJ1-6; TRBD1 is a possible D gene (6 bases). Germline V gives CDR1 SEHNR, CDR2 FQNEAQ (reference sequence). The V and J ends lost 2 bases and 9 bases respectively, with 23 bases between them. CDR3 length equals 18 residues.

This sequence joins TRBV9 and TRBJ2-1; 7 nucleotides agree with TRBD2. V lost 2 bases and J lost 9; bases outside the gene matches: 17. Germline V gene sequence: CDR1 SGDLS, CDR2 YYNGEE. This CDR3 has 17 amino acids. This chain's CDR3 is CASSVGIGGTDPTEQFF. CDR3 nucleotides: TGTGCCAGCAGCGTCGGGATCGGGGGGACCGACCCCACTGAGCAGTTCTTC. The full variable domain, in which reference TRBV9 and TRBJ2-1 provide the parts outside the CDR3, is DSGVTQTPKHLITATGQRVTLRCSPRSGDLSVYWYQQSLDQGLQFLIQYYNGEERAKGNILERFSAQQFPDLHSELNLSSLELGDSALYFCASSVGIGGTDPTEQFFGPGTRLTVL.

This sequence joins TRBV19 and TRBJ1-6; 7 bases line up with TRBD1. CDR1 LNHDA and CDR2 SQIVND come from the germline V gene (reference sequence). V trimming: 4 bases; J trimming: 9 bases; junction bases outside the gene matches: 3. CDR3 length: 13 residues. The CDR3, as DNA: TGTGCCAGTAGTACCAGGGGGATTTCACCCCTCCACTTT. Its translation is CASSTRGISPLHF.

This clone has a single count. CDR3 region: CASSAAGRTYEQYF. CDR3 DNA: TGTGCCAGCAGCGCTGCGGGTAGAACCTACGAGCAGTACTTC. The chain carries TRBV2 and TRBJ2-7; possible D gene TRBD2, 5 bases. CDR1 SNHLY and CDR2 FYNNEI come from the germline V gene. Trimming stripped 6 bases from V and 2 bases from J, with 14 bases between. There are 14 residues in the CDR3.

The chain carries TRBV7-2 and TRBJ1-5; 9 positions match TRBD1. Germline V gene sequence: CDR1 SGHTA, CDR2 FQGNSA. Losses at the gene ends were 2 bases for V and 5 bases for J; bases not matched to a gene: 7. This CDR3 has 16 residues. Here the CDR3 DNA reads TGTGCCAGCAGCTTAACGGGACAGGGAGACTATCAGCCCCAGCATTTT. Its protein product is CASSLTGQGDYQPQHF.

The chain is built from TRBV7-2 and TRBJ2-7; no reliable D call. Deletions cut 4 bases from V and 1 base from J, with 11 bases between. Germline CDR1 reads SGHTA; CDR2 reads FQGNSA. The CDR3 length is 14 residues. In DNA, the CDR3 is TGTGCCAGCAGCTCCGTCGACGGGTCCTACGAGCAGTACTTC. Its protein product is CASSSVDGSYEQYF.

The chain joins TRBV30 to TRBJ2-1, with 7 positions matching TRBD1. Germline CDR1 GTSNPN, CDR2 SVGIG (reference sequence). The J segment lost 9 bases and the V segment lost 7 bases, leaving 15 bases of the junction unmatched. The CDR3 is 14 amino acids. The CDR3: CAFLTGRASGEQFF. In DNA form, the CDR3 reads TGTGCCTTCCTGACAGGGAGAGCTTCCGGTGAGCAGTTCTTC. Full variable domain (missing parts from reference TRBV30 and TRBJ2-1): SQTIHQWPATLVQPVGSPLSLECTVEGTSNPNLYWYRQAAGRGLQLLFYSVGIGQISSEVPQNLSASRPQDRQFILSSKKLLLSDSGFYLCAFLTGRASGEQFFGPGTRLTVL.

The J gene is TRBJ2-5, the V gene TRBV6-4; D possibly corresponds to TRBD1 (8 bases). The germline gives CDR1 MRHNA, CDR2 SNTAGT. Trimming took off 5 bases at V and 2 bases at J, with 15 bases between the two ends. The CDR3 runs to 15 residues. CDR3 bases: TGTGCCAGCAGTCCCGGGGGGACAGGTCAAGAGACCCAGTACTTC. It yields the protein CASSPGGTGQETQYF.

CDR3 loop: CASRGLAGGIEQYF. The CDR3 DNA is TGTGCCAGCAGGGGACTAGCGGGAGGAATCGAGCAGTACTTC. This chain joins TRBV7-9 and TRBJ2-7, with 15 bases fitting TRBD2. V shed 6 bases and J 6 bases; nucleotides not matched to a gene: 3. The CDR3 has 14 amino acids. Germline assignment: CDR1 SEHNR and CDR2 FQNEAQ (reference sequence).

V gene TRBV27 combines with J gene TRBJ2-1, with 8 bases lining up with TRBD1. The CDR3 has 15 amino acids. Trimming cost V 4 bases and J 6 bases; bases outside gene matches: 8. The germline V gene encodes CDR1 MNHEY and CDR2 SMNVEV (reference sequence). Here the CDR3 DNA reads TGTGCCAGCAGTTCGGACAGGGTTGGTGGCAATGAGCAGTTCTTC. This sequence encodes CASSSDRVGGNEQFF.

This chain links TRBV5-6 with TRBJ2-7; TRBD1 matches at 9 bases. Germline V gives CDR1 SGHDT, CDR2 YYEEEE. With V trimmed by 4 bases and J by 2 bases, 7 bases remained unmatched. This CDR3 is 15 amino acids long. The CDR3 loop reads CASSAGTGFTYEQYF. The CDR3 DNA reads TGTGCCAGCAGCGCGGGGACAGGGTTCACCTACGAGCAGTACTTC.

The V and J genes are TRBV15 and TRBJ2-7, with D tentatively TRBD1 (6 bases). The V gene's germline CDR1 is LNHNV and CDR2 YYDKDF (reference sequence). This CDR3 has 16 residues. Trimming stripped 1 base from V and 3 bases from J, with 16 bases between. The CDR3 region is CATSRGRGMMGYEQYF. For the CDR3, the DNA is TGTGCCACCAGCAGAGGCAGGGGCATGATGGGCTACGAGCAGTACTTC.

About this clone: Other DNA sequences in this specimen translate into the identical CDR3. The chain recombines TRBV7-2 with TRBJ2-7; D is undetermined. CDR1 SGHTA and CDR2 FQGNSA come from the germline V gene. The CDR3 has 11 residues. V lost 6 bases, J lost 2 bases, and 5 bases lay in between. Here the CDR3 DNA reads TGTGCCAGCAGTCCGGCCTACGAGCAGTACTTC. Its protein is CASSPAYEQYF.

This chain uses TRBV25-1 with TRBJ2-7, with unresolved D. Germline CDR1 reads MGHDK; CDR2 reads SYGVNS. The CDR3 is made up of 12 amino acids. Trimming left V 0 bases short and J 5 bases short, with 5 bases between. This CDR3 is CASSEYTDEQYF. DNA for the CDR3: TGTGCCAGCAGTGAATATACGGACGAGCAGTACTTC.

The J gene is TRBJ2-7, the V gene TRBV5-1; TRBD1 agrees at 8 bases. Germline V gene lookup returns CDR1 SGHRS and CDR2 YFSETQ. With V trimmed by 4 bases and J by 4 bases, 7 bases remained unmatched. The CDR3 covers 14 residues. The CDR3 loop is CASSMDREEYEQYF. CDR3 nucleotide sequence: TGCGCCAGCAGCATGGACAGGGAAGAGTACGAGCAGTACTTC.

The chain recombines TRBV6-1 with TRBJ2-3, with 11 bases matching TRBD2. In germline, CDR1 is MNHNS, CDR2 SASEGT. This CDR3 spans 16 amino acids. V shed 4 bases and J 2 bases; nucleotides not matched to a gene: 5. CDR3 sequence reads: CASSVLAGDYTDTQYF. As DNA, the CDR3 is TGTGCCAGCAGTGTACTAGCGGGGGACTACACAGATACGCAGTATTTT.

In the case of this clone: Other DNA sequences in this specimen translate into the identical CDR3. CDR3 region: CASSFSGNQPQHF. The DNA for the CDR3 is TGTGCCAGCAGTTTTTCGGGGAATCAGCCCCAGCATTTT. This chain joins TRBV28 and TRBJ1-5; D is uncertain. The CDR3 loop spans 13 amino acids. Germline V CDR1 and CDR2: MDHEN, SYDVKM. The germline V and J ends were trimmed by 3 bases and 4 bases, with 7 bases remaining between them.

V gene TRBV29-1 combines with J gene TRBJ1-2, with D hard to call. V lost 0 bases, J lost 7 bases, and 6 bases lay in between. The CDR3 length is 11 residues. Looked up from germline, CDR1 is SQVTM and CDR2 is ANQGSEA. CDR3 bases: TGCAGCGTTGAAGAGGGGAGTGGCTACACCTTC. Protein: CSVEEGSGYTF.

This clone was picked up a small number of times. The chain recombines TRBV28 with TRBJ2-7; a possible D gene is TRBD2 (6 bases). The CDR3 sequence is 15 residues long. Germline loops: CDR1 MDHEN, CDR2 SYDVKM. V was pared by 7 bases and J by 2 bases, with 18 bases between. The CDR3 region is CASNLEGAGPYEQYF. The DNA for the CDR3 is TGTGCCAGCAACCTCGAGGGAGCGGGCCCCTACGAGCAGTACTTC.

This chain links TRBV7-9 with TRBJ2-7; 7 nucleotides agree with TRBD1. V was clipped by 5 bases and J by 2 bases; unmatched bases: 6. There are 14 residues in the CDR3. Looked up from germline, CDR1 is SEHNR and CDR2 is FQNEAQ (reference sequence). The CDR3 spells CASSRGDSTYEQYF. The DNA of the CDR3 is TGTGCCAGCAGCCGAGGGGACAGTACCTACGAGCAGTACTTC.

V gene TRBV30 combines with J gene TRBJ1-1, with 8 nucleotides matching TRBD1. The germline V gene has CDR1 GTSNPN and CDR2 SVGIG (reference sequence). Unmatched junction bases numbered 9, after V lost 0 bases and J lost 6 bases. The CDR3 is 15 residues long. The CDR3 DNA reads TGTGCCTGGAGTGTACTCGGGACAGGAATACCTGAAGCTTTCTTT. Translating gives CAWSVLGTGIPEAFF. The whole variable domain, filled in from reference TRBV30 and TRBJ1-1, reads SQTIHQWPATLVQPVGSPLSLECTVEGTSNPNLYWYRQAAGRGLQLLFYSVGIGQISSEVPQNLSASRPQDRQFILSSKKLLLSDSGFYLCAWSVLGTGIPEAFFGQGTRLTVV.

This sequence joins TRBV25-1 and TRBJ2-5; 7 nucleotides agree with TRBD2. This CDR3 contains 13 residues. After removal of 2 bases from V and 9 bases from J, the junction contained 6 bases not matched to a gene. Per germline, CDR1 MGHDK and CDR2 SYGVNS. CDR3 sequence reads: CASSERTGGPQYF. The CDR3 DNA reads TGTGCCAGCAGTGAAAGAACGGGGGGACCCCAGTACTTC.

This chain links TRBV7-8 with TRBJ1-2; D not resolved. Trimming took off 3 bases at V and 2 bases at J, with 16 bases between the two ends. There are 16 residues in the CDR3. CDR1 is SGHVS and CDR2 is FQNEAQ in the germline V gene. This CDR3 reads CASSFPPGDMNYGYTF. The CDR3 coding sequence is TGTGCCAGCAGCTTTCCGCCCGGCGACATGAACTATGGCTACACCTTC.